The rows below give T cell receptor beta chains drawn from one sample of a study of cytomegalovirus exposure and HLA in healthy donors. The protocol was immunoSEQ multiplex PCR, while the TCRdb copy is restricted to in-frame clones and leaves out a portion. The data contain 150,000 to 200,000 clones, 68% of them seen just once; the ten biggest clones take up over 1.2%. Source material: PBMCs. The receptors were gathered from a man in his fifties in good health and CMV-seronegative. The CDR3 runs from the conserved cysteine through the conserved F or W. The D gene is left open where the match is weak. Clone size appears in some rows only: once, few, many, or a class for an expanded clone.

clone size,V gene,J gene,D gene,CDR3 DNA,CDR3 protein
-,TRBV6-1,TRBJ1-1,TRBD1,TGTGCCAGCAAGGGGACTGGGACAGGGGACACTGAAGCTTTCTTT,CASKGTGTGDTEAFF
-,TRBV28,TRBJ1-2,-,TGTGCCAGCAGTCGAGGTGGGTTGAACACCTTC,CASSRGGLNTF
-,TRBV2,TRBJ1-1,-,TGTGCCAGCAGTGAAGAGGGGAGGGGGGCCGAAGCTTTCTTT,CASSEEGRGAEAFF
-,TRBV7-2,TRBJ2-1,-,TGTGCCAGCAGCTTAGTACCATTCTACCAGTTCTTC,CASSLVPFYQFF
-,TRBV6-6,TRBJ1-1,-,TGTGCCAGCAGTTACCGGACAGCGAACACTGAAGCTTTCTTT,CASSYRTANTEAFF
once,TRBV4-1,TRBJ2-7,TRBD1,TGCGCCAGCAGCCAAAGTCCGGGGGACAGGGGGCATCACGAGCAGTACTTC,CASSQSPGDRGHHEQYF
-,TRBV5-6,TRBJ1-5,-,TGTGCCAGCAGCACGCAACCGGGACAAGTGTATCAGCCCCAGCATTTT,CASSTQPGQVYQPQHF
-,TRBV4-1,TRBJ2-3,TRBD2,TGCGCCAGCAGCCAAGATCAAGTGGTCACTAGCGGGGGAACAGATACGCAGTATTTT,CASSQDQVVTSGGTDTQYF
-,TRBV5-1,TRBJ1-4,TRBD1,TGCGCCAGCAGCTACGGACAGGTGGTGAATAATGAAAAACTGTTTTTT,CASSYGQVVNNEKLFF
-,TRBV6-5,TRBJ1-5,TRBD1,TGTGCCAGTAAGGGACAGGGTCATCAGCCCCAGCATTTT,CASKGQGHQPQHF
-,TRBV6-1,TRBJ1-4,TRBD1,TGTGCCAGCAGTGAAGTCGGGCTTGCGGGACAGAGGAATGAAAAACTGTTTTTT,CASSEVGLAGQRNEKLFF
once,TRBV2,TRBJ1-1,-,TGTGCCAGCACTATGGGGCATTCCTCGATGAACACTGAAGCTTTCTTT,CASTMGHSSMNTEAFF
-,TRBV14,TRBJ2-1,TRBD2,TGTGCCAGCAGCCAAGACCTTCTAGCGGGCGAGCAGTTCTTC,CASSQDLLAGEQFF
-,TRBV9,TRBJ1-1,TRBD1,TGTGCCAGCAGCCCCGGGACAGGGGACACTGAAGCTTTCTTT,CASSPGTGDTEAFF
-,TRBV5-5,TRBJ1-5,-,TGTGCCAGCAGCTCTACAATCTCAGGGATTACCCAGCATTTT,CASSSTISGITQHF
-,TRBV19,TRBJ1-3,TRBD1,TGTGCCAGTAGTATTGGGGCAACAGGGGACACCATATATTTT,CASSIGATGDTIYF
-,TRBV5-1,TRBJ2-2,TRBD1,TGCGCCAGCAGCTTGGCTACAGGGGGCACGAACACCGGGGAGCTGTTTTTT,CASSLATGGTNTGELFF
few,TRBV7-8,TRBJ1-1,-,TGTGCCAGCAGCTTAGCGGGAAACAGGCAAGCTTTCTTT,CASSLAGNRQAFF
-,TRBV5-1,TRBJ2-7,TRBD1,TGCGCCAGCAGCGGGAGGGACAGGGGGATATACGAGCAGTACTTC,CASSGRDRGIYEQYF
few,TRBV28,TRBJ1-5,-,TGTGCCAGCTGGGACATGTCGCAGCCCCAGCATTTT,CASWDMSQPQHF
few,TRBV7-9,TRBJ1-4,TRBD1,TGTGCCAGCAGCTCGCCGGGACAGGGCTATGAAAAACTGTTTTTT,CASSSPGQGYEKLFF
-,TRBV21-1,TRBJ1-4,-,TGTGCCAGCAGCAAAGCGATGGGGGCTGCTAATGAAAAACTGTTTTTT,CASSKAMGAANEKLFF
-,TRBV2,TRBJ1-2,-,TGTGCCAGATTCTACAGGGAACACTATGGCTACACCTTC,CARFYREHYGYTF
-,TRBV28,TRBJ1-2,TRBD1,TGTGCCAGCAGTTTCCCCCCCGGGACAGGGGGAATAAACTATGGCTACACCTTC,CASSFPPGTGGINYGYTF
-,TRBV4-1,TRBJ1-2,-,TGCGCCAGCAGCCAAGGCCCCACAGGTAGTCTCTATGGCTACACCTTC,CASSQGPTGSLYGYTF
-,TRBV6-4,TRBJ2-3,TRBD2,TGTGCCAGCAGTGAACCTAGCGGCCCGAGCACAGATACGCAGTATTTT,CASSEPSGPSTDTQYF
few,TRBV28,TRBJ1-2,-,TGTGCCAGCACCAGCCTCCAGGGCTTAGCTAACTATGGCTACACCTTC,CASTSLQGLANYGYTF
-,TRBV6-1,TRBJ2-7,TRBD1,TGTGCCAGCAGTGACCAGGGGGCGATGAACGAGCAGTACTTC,CASSDQGAMNEQYF
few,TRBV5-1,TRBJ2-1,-,TGCGCCAGCAGGCCGGGGGAGCCCTTCAATGAGCAGTTCTTC,CASRPGEPFNEQFF
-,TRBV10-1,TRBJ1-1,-,TGCGCCAGCAGTTCCGGGGGGAACACTGAAGCTTTCTTT,CASSSGGNTEAFF
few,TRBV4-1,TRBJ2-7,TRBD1,TGCGCCAGCAGCCAAGTCGGGACAGGGGGGTACGAGCAGTACTTC,CASSQVGTGGYEQYF
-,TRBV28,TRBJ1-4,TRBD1,TGTGCCAGCCAACAGGGGCCAAGAGAAAAACTGTTTTTT,CASQQGPREKLFF
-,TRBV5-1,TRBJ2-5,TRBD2,TGCGCCAGCAGCTTCGCTAGCGGGGAAGAGACCCAGTACTTC,CASSFASGEETQYF
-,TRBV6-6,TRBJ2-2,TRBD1,TGTGCCAGCAGAGATCCGGGACAGGGGAACAACGGGGAGCTGTTTTTT,CASRDPGQGNNGELFF
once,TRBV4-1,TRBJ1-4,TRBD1,TGCGCCAGCAGCCAGGGCCGGGACAGCCCTAATGAAAAACTGTTTTTT,CASSQGRDSPNEKLFF
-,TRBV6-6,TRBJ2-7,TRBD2,TGTGCCAGCAGTTACGGGGTAGCGGGGCCTCTCTCCGAGCAGTACTTC,CASSYGVAGPLSEQYF
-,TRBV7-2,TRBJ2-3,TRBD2,TGTGCCAGCAGCTTAGGGTGGGGGGGATCGCAGTATTTT,CASSLGWGGSQYF
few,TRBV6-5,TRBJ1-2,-,TGTGCCAGCACCAAGCGGGGACAATCTAACTATGGCTACACCTTC,CASTKRGQSNYGYTF
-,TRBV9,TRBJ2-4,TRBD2,TGTGCCAGCAGCGATGAGCGGGGAGTGGCCAAAAACATTCAGTACTTC,CASSDERGVAKNIQYF
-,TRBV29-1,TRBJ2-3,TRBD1,TGCAGCGTTCCGGGACAGGTCAGCACAGATACGCAGTATTTT,CSVPGQVSTDTQYF
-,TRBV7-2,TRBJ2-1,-,TGTGCCAGCAGCTTAACAGGGTTGTCCTACAATGAGCAGTTCTTC,CASSLTGLSYNEQFF
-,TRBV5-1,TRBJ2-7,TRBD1,TGCGCCAGCAGCTTCCAACAGGGGCCCCCCTACGAGCAGTACTTC,CASSFQQGPPYEQYF
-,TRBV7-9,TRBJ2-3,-,TGTGCCAGCAGCTTAGCGGGGGGGCTTACTGGAGATACGCAGTATTTT,CASSLAGGLTGDTQYF
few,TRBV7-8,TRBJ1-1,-,TGTGCCAGCAGCTTAATGACAGGGAACACTGAAGCTTTCTTT,CASSLMTGNTEAFF
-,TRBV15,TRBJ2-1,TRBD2,TGTGCCACCAGCAGAGGGGGAGGGAGCTTATCAATCGAGCAGTTCTTC,CATSRGGGSLSIEQFF
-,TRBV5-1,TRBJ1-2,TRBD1,TGCGCCAGCAGCCAGACAGGGGGCATAGGCTACACCTTC,CASSQTGGIGYTF
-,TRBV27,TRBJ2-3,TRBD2,TGTGCCAGCAGTTTTTCCCTAGCGGGGGGCCAGGATACGCAGTATTTT,CASSFSLAGGQDTQYF
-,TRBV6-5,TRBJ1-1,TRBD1,TGTGCCAGCAGCCGTTCGGACAGGGGGAAAACTGAAGCTTTCTTT,CASSRSDRGKTEAFF
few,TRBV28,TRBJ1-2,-,TGTGCCAGCAGTTGGCAGGGCAACTATGGCTACACCTTC,CASSWQGNYGYTF